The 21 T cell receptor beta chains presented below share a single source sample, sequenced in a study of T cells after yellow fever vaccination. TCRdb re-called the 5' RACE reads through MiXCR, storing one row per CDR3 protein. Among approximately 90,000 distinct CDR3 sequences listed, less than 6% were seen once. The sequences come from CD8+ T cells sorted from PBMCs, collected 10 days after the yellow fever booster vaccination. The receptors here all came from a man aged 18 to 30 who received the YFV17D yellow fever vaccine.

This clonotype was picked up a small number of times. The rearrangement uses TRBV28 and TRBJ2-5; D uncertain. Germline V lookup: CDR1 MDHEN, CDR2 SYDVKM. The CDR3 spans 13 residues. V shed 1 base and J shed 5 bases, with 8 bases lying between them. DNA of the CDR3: TGTGCCAGCAGTTTATTTGTGGATGAGACCCAGTACTTC. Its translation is CASSLFVDETQYF.

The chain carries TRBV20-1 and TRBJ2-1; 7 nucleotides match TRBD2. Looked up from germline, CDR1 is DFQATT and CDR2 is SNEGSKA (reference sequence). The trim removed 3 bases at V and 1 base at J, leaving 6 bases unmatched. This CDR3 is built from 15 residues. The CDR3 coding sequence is TGCAGTGCTAGGGCGCTAGCGGTATCCTACAATGAGCAGTTCTTC. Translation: CSARALAVSYNEQFF.

The CDR3 protein is CASSLVGTEENEKLFF. The CDR3 DNA is TGTGCCAGCAGCCTGGTGGGGACAGAGGAGAATGAAAAACTGTTTTTT. V gene TRBV5-6 combines with J gene TRBJ1-4, with 7 bases identical to TRBD1. V gave up 4 bases and J gave up 5 bases; unmatched junction bases: 11. The CDR3 is 16 amino acids. CDR1 and CDR2 from the germline V gene are SGHDT and YYEEEE.

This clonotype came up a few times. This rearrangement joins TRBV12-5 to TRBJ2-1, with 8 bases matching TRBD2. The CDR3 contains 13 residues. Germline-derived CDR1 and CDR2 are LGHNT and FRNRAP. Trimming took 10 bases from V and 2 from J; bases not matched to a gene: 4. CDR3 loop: CATAGATYNEQFF. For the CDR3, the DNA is TGTGCTACAGCGGGGGCCACCTACAATGAGCAGTTCTTC.

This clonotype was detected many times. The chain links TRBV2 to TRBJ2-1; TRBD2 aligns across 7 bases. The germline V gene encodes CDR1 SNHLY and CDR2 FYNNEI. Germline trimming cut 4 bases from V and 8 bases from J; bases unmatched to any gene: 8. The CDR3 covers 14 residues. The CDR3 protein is CASSGGRVRDEQFF. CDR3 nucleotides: TGTGCCAGCAGTGGTGGGAGGGTCCGGGATGAGCAGTTCTTC.

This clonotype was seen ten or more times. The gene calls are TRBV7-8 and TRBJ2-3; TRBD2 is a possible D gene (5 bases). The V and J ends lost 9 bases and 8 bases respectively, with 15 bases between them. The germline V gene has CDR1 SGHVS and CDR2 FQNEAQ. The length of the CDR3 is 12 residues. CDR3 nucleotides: TGTGCCAGTCAGGAGCGGATGGCTACGCAGTATTTT. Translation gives CASQERMATQYF.

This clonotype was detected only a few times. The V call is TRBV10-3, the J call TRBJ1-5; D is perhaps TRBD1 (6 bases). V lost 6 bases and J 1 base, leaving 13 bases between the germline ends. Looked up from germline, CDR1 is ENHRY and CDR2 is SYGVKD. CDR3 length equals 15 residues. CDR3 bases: TGTGCCATCAGCGCTTCAGGGGAGAGCAATCAGCCCCAGCATTTT. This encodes CAISASGESNQPQHF.

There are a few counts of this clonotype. CDR3 loop: CASSRTGAQPQHF. As DNA, the CDR3 is TGTGCCAGCAGTCGTACAGGGGCTCAGCCCCAGCATTTT. The V and J genes are TRBV27 and TRBJ1-5; 7 bases are a match to TRBD1. Germline V gene lookup returns CDR1 MNHEY and CDR2 SMNVEV (reference sequence). With V trimmed by 5 bases and J by 6 bases, 4 bases remained unmatched. This CDR3 is built from 13 residues.

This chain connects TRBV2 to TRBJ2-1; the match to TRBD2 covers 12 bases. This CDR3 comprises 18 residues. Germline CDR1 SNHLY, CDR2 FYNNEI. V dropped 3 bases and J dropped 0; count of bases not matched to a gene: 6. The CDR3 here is CASSDGTSGLHSYNEQFF. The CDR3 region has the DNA TGTGCCAGCAGTGACGGGACTAGCGGGTTACACTCCTACAATGAGCAGTTCTTC.

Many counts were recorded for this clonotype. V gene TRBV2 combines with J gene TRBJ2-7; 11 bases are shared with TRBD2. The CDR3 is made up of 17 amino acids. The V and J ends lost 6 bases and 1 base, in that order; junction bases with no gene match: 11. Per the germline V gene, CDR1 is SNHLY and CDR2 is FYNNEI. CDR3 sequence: CASRVEVAGGSSYEQYV. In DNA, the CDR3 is TGTGCCAGCAGAGTTGAAGTAGCGGGGGGGAGTTCCTACGAGCAGTACGTC.

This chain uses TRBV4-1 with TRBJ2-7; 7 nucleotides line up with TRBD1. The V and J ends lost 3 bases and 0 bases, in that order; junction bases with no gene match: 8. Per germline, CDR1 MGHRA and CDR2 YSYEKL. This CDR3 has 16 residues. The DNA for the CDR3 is TGCGCCAGCAGCCACGCAGGGACAGCCCCCTCCTACGAGCAGTACTTC. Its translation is CASSHAGTAPSYEQYF.

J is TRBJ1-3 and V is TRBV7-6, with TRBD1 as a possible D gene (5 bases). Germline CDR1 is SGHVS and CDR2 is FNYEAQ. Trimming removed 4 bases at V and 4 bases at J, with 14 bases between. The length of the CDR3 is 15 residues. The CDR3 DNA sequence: TGTGCCAGCAGCTCCCTGACAGATTCAGGAAACACCATATATTTT. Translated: CASSSLTDSGNTIYF.

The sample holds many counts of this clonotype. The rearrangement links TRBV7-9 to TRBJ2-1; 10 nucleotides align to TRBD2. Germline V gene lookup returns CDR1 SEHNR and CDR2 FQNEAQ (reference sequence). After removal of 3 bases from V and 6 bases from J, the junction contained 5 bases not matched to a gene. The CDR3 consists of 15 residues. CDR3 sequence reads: CASSFSGGVFNEQFF. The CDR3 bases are TGTGCCAGCAGCTTCAGCGGGGGGGTCTTCAATGAGCAGTTCTTC.

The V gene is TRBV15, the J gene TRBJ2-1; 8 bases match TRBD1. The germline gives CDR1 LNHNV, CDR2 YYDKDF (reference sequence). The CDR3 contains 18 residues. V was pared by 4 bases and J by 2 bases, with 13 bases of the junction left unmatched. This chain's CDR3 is CATSTTLTTGATYNEQFF. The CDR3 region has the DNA TGTGCCACCAGCACAACCCTAACGACAGGGGCAACCTACAATGAGCAGTTCTTC. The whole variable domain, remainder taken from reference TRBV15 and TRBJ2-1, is DAMVIQNPRYQVTQFGKPVTLSCSQTLNHNVMYWYQQKSSQAPKLLFHYYDKDFNNEADTPDNFQSRRPNTSFCFLDIRSPGLGDTAMYLCATSTTLTTGATYNEQFFGPGTRLTVL.

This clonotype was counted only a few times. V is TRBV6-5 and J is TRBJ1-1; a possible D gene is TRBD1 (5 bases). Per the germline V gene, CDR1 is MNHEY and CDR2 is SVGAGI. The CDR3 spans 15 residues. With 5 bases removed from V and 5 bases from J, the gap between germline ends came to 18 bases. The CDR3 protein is CASSPFLGRETEAFF. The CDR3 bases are TGTGCCAGCAGTCCCTTTCTGGGGCGCGAAACTGAAGCTTTCTTT.

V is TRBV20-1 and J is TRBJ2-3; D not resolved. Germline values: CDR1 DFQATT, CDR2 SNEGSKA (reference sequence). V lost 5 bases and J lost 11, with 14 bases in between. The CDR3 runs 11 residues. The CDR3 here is CSAFPPPVQYF. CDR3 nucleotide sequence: TGCAGTGCTTTCCCGCCTCCGGTGCAGTATTTT.

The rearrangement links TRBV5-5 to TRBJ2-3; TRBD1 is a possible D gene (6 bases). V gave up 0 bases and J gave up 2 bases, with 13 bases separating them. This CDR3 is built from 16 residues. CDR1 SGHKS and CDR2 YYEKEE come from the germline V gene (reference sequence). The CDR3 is CASSLGTEIPTDTQYF. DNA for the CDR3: TGTGCCAGCAGCTTGGGGACAGAGATACCCACAGATACGCAGTATTTT.

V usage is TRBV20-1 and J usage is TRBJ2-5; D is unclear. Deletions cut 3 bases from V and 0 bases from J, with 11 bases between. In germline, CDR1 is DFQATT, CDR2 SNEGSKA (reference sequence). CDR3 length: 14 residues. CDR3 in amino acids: CSASIIGDQETQYF. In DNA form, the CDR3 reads TGCAGTGCTAGTATCATTGGTGACCAAGAGACCCAGTACTTC.

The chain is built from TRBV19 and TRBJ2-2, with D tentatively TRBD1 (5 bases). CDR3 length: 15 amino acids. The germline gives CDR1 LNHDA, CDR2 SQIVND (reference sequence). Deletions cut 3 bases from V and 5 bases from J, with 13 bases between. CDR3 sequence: CASSIQSGSTGELFF. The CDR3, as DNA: TGTGCCAGTAGTATTCAGTCAGGGTCAACCGGGGAGCTGTTTTTT. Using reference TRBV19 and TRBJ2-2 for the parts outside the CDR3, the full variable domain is DGGITQSPKYLFRKEGQNVTLSCEQNLNHDAMYWYRQDPGQGLRLIYYSQIVNDFQKGDIAEGYSVSREKKESFPLTVTSAQKNPTAFYLCASSIQSGSTGELFFGEGSRLTVL.

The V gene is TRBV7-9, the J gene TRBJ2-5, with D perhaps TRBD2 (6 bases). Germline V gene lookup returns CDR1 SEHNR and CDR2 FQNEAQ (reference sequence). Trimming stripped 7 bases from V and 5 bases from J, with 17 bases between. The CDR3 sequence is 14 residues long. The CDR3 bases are TGTGCCAGCACCCCTCCCACGGGGAGGGAGACCCAGTACTTC. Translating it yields CASTPPTGRETQYF.

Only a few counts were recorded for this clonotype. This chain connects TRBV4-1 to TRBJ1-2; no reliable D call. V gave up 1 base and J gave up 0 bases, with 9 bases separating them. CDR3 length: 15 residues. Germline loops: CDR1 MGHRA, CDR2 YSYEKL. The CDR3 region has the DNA TGCGCCAGCAGCCAAGTAACAGACGCTAACTATGGCTACACCTTC. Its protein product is CASSQVTDANYGYTF.